At least ten counts were recorded for the clone carrying this T cell receptor beta chain. In TCRdb, the 5' RACE reads were re-called with MiXCR into one record per CDR3 protein. This sample has around 130,000 distinct CDR3 sequences, with more than 15% found just once. This specimen comes from a study of T-cell memory formation after mild COVID-19. V was cut by 4 bases and J by 1 base, with 9 bases left in between. Per germline, CDR1 LGHNA and CDR2 YNFKEQ. This CDR3 is 14 amino acids long. The chain joins TRBV4-2 to TRBJ2-3; D unresolved. Sequenced sample: PBMCs or a T cell subset sorted from them (not recorded which). This receptor was identified in a man aged 18 to 35 who had mild COVID-19 (a few samples of this study predate the infection). Cell type and time point are not known. The DNA for the CDR3 is TGTGCCAGCAGCCGCTTCCCAGGCACAGATACGCAGTATTTT. Translated, it gives CASSRFPGTDTQYF.